This T cell receptor (beta chain) was documented in a study of metastatic and nonmetastatic thyroid tumors (dated by TCRdb to the early 2020s). Background on the whole study: Repertoires from peripheral blood and from tumor or nodule tissue samples of malignant and benign thyroid patients were compared. Overall results and qualifications from the work: In both blood and tumor samples, TCR beta diversity was reported to be significantly higher in malignant tumors than in benign nodules.

There are a few counts of this clone. Its antigen remains unidentified. Just one base apart from a much larger clone, this may be a read error. The sample holds other DNA sequences that translate to the same CDR3. The germline V gene (reference sequence) specifies LNHNV as CDR1 and YYDKDF as CDR2. Its CDR3 holds 12 amino acids, cysteine through phenylalanine. Only CDR3 DNA remains: 36 bases, in frame from the first base. Libraries came from PCR. TCRdb records Illumina HiSeq 4000 as the sequencer. High-throughput sequencing was used to profile the TCR beta-chain CDR3 region of every patient. As for how the authors treated the data: CDR3 differences across clinicopathological groups were used to build a classifier for discriminating distant-metastatic papillary thyroid cancer patients. Repertoire diversity was assessed with the Shannon index, and tumor-blood repertoire similarity with the Morisita-Horn index. TCRdb cleaned the public reads at Q25 with fastp, built clones with MiXCR and kept in-frame beta chains. Here the V and J calls rest on TCRdb's processing, not on the authors' analysis. Across this sample there are tens of thousands of clones, with around a sixth seen only once. Jointly, the top ten make up about a tenth of the sample.

No treatment had been received by any patient before thyroid surgery. Using T-cell receptor beta sequencing, the researchers looked back retrospectively at clinical samples from patients, gathered between about 2011 and 2019. The chain is assembled from TRBV15 and TRBJ2-5, with no confidently assigned D gene. This receptor was identified in a female donor with papillary thyroid cancer or a benign thyroid nodule (not recorded which). Some clones in this sample may be carry-over from other donors' samples. Sequenced: tumor tissue. The nucleotide sequence is TGTGCCACCAGCAGAGCCCAAGAGACACAGTACTTC. It codes for CATSRAQETQYF.